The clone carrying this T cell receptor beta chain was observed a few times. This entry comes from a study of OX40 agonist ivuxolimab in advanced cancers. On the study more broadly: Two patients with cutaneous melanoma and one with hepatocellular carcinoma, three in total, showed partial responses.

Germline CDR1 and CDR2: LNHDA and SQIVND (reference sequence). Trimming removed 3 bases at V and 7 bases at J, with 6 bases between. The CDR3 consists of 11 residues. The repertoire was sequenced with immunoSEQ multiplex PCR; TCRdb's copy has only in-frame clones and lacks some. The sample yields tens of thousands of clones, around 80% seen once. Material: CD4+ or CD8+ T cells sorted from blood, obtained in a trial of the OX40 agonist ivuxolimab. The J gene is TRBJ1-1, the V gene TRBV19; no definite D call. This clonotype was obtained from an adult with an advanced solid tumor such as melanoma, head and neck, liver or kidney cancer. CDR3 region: CASSMGGEAFF. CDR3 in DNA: TGTGCCAGTAGTATGGGAGGTGAAGCTTTCTTT.